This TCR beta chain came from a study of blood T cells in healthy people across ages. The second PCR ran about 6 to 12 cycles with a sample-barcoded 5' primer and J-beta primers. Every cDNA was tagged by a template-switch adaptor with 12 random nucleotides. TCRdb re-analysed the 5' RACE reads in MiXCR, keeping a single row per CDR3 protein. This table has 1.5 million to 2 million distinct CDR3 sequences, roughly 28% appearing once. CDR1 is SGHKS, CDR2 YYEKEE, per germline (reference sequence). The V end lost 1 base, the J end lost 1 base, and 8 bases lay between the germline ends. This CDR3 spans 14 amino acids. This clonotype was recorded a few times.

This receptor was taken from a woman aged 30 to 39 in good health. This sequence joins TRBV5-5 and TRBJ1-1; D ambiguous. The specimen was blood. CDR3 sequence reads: CASSLYTENTEAFF. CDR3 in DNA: TGTGCCAGCAGCTTGTATACGGAGAACACTGAAGCTTTCTTT.